This passage covers 13 T cell receptor beta chains from one sample sequenced in a study of T cells in tuberculosis. The repertoire was sequenced with immunoSEQ multiplex PCR; TCRdb's copy has only in-frame clones and lacks some. Among roughly 28,000 clones, around 90% were seen once, and the ten largest hold roughly 6%. The specimen sequenced was PBMCs. The origin of the receptors is a donor aged 10-29 years with latent tuberculosis or without tuberculosis infection.

This sequence joins TRBV2 and TRBJ1-6; 9 positions match TRBD1. This CDR3 region has 15 residues. J was trimmed by 9 bases and V by 8 bases; bases with no gene match: 11. CDR1 and CDR2 from the germline V gene are SNHLY and FYNNEI. The CDR3 spells CASVNLDRGSSPLHF. The CDR3 coding sequence is TGTGCCAGCGTGAACCTGGACAGGGGAAGTTCACCCCTCCACTTT.

This clone was picked up a small number of times. The chain is built from TRBV7-2 and TRBJ2-2; 8 nucleotides line up with TRBD2. Germline V gene data show CDR1 as SGHTA and CDR2 as FQGNSA. V lost 3 bases, J lost 6 bases, and 0 bases stayed unmatched. The CDR3 runs 13 residues. This CDR3 reads CASSFGGAGELFF. In nucleotides, the CDR3 is TGTGCCAGCAGCTTCGGGGGGGCCGGGGAGCTGTTTTTT.

The chain carries TRBV7-9 and TRBJ1-2; 11 nucleotides agree with TRBD1. CDR3 length equals 16 residues. Looked up from germline, CDR1 is SEHNR and CDR2 is FQNEAQ (reference sequence). J lost 4 bases, V lost 4 bases, and 8 bases had no gene match. The CDR3 bases are TGTGCCAGCAGCTCCGGGGACAGGGGGATAGGCTATGGCTACACCTTC. This encodes CASSSGDRGIGYGYTF.

This chain connects TRBV5-1 to TRBJ1-6; D is ambiguous. Per germline, CDR1 SGHRS and CDR2 YFSETQ. V was trimmed by 1 base and J by 9 bases, leaving 8 bases between them. The CDR3 totals 13 residues. Here the CDR3 reads CASSLINFSPLHF. The CDR3 DNA reads as TGCGCCAGCAGCTTGATCAATTTTTCACCCCTCCACTTT.

The V call is TRBV2, the J call TRBJ1-1, with no clear D. V was shortened by 2 bases and J by 4 bases, with 8 bases between the two germline ends. The length of the CDR3 is 13 residues. Germline loops: CDR1 SNHLY, CDR2 FYNNEI. The CDR3 DNA follows: TGTGCCAGCAGTGAACACAAATTCACTGAAGCTTTCTTT. Its translation: CASSEHKFTEAFF.

The chain couples TRBV2 to TRBJ2-1; 12 bases agree with TRBD2. The CDR3 consists of 15 residues. Germline CDR1 is SNHLY and CDR2 is FYNNEI. Unmatched junction bases numbered 9, after V lost 6 bases and J lost 9 bases. The CDR3 sequence: CASRATSGGFSEQFF. DNA for the CDR3: TGTGCCAGCAGGGCCACTAGCGGGGGGTTCAGTGAGCAGTTCTTC.

V and J are TRBV28 and TRBJ1-5, with D possibly being TRBD1 (6 bases). CDR3 length: 14 residues. V was pared by 6 bases and J by 9 bases, with 18 bases between. CDR1 is MDHEN and CDR2 is SYDVKM in the germline V gene. CDR3 loop: CASRRGGGDWPQHF. As DNA, the CDR3 is TGTGCCAGCAGGAGGGGAGGGGGAGACTGGCCCCAGCATTTT.

The chain uses TRBV6-1 and TRBJ2-7, with 7 bases matching TRBD1. This CDR3 spans 15 amino acids. CDR1 MNHNS and CDR2 SASEGT come from the germline V gene. With V trimmed by 3 bases and J by 4 bases, 9 bases remained unmatched. The CDR3 loop is CASSDVAGGTYEQYF. Here the CDR3 DNA reads TGTGCCAGCAGTGATGTGGCAGGGGGTACTTACGAGCAGTACTTC.

This sequence joins TRBV14 and TRBJ2-2; D ambiguous. The V end lost 4 bases, the J end lost 2 bases, and 14 bases lay between the germline ends. The germline V gene encodes CDR1 SGHDN and CDR2 FVKESK. The CDR3 loop spans 16 amino acids. The DNA of the CDR3 is TGTGCCAGCAGCCGTCTACTCGGAGATAACACCGGGGAGCTGTTTTTT. Its translation: CASSRLLGDNTGELFF. Full variable domain (missing parts from reference TRBV14 and TRBJ2-2): EAGVTQFPSHSVIEKGQTVTLRCDPISGHDNLYWYRRVMGKEIKFLLHFVKESKQDESGMPNNRFLAERTGGTYSTLKVQPAELEDSGVYFCASSRLLGDNTGELFFGEGSRLTVL.

This chain uses TRBV6-5 with TRBJ2-5, with D perhaps matching TRBD2 (6 bases). Germline V gene sequence: CDR1 MNHEY, CDR2 SVGAGI. Between the trimmed V and J ends, which lost 4 bases and 5 bases, there was a span of 17 bases. The CDR3 sequence is 15 residues long. The DNA of the CDR3 is TGTGCCAGCAGTTCCTACTCTGCAGGAGGGGAGACCCAGTACTTC. Translated: CASSSYSAGGETQYF.

V and J are TRBV5-6 and TRBJ1-1, with TRBD1 as a possible D gene (5 bases). The germline gives CDR1 SGHDT, CDR2 YYEEEE. There are 15 residues in the CDR3. The V end was cut by 1 base, the J end by 1 base, with 11 bases between. The CDR3 protein is CASSLSGGPNTEAFF. The CDR3 DNA sequence: TGTGCCAGCAGCTTGAGCGGGGGACCGAACACTGAAGCTTTCTTT. Looking up the rest from reference TRBV5-6 and TRBJ1-1 gives the full variable domain: DAGVTQSPTHLIKTRGQQVTLRCSPKSGHDTVSWYQQALGQGPQFIFQYYEEEERQRGNFPDRFSGHQFPNYSSELNVNALLLGDSALYLCASSLSGGPNTEAFFGQGTRLTVV.

The chain combines TRBV28 with TRBJ1-2; perhaps TRBD1 as D (6 bases). Trimming shortened V by 5 bases and J by 4 bases, and 14 bases separated the two germline ends. This CDR3 has 14 residues. CDR1 is MDHEN and CDR2 is SYDVKM in the germline V gene. CDR3 coding DNA: TGTGCCAGCAGTGCCAGGGGCTCCCTCTATGGCTACACCTTC. Translation gives CASSARGSLYGYTF.

The chain carries TRBV28 and TRBJ1-1; weak D call: TRBD1 (6 bases). CDR3 length: 15 residues. The germline V gene encodes CDR1 MDHEN and CDR2 SYDVKM. CDR3 in DNA: TGTGCTACCAAAACCAATCGGGGGGCGCATGTGAAAGCTTTCTTT. Translating it yields CATKTNRGAHVKAFF.